The present T cell receptor (beta chain) was sequenced within a study of blood T cells in healthy people across ages. V was pared by 3 bases and J by 1 base, with 4 bases of the junction left unmatched. The CDR3 runs to 16 residues. CDR1 is SGHRS and CDR2 is YFSETQ in the germline V gene. Primers used in a second PCR of roughly 7 to 12 cycles were a sample-barcoded 5' primer and a J-beta primer mix. A template-switch adaptor with 12 random nucleotides tagged each cDNA molecule. Sequencing of every sample gave 3 million or more CDR3-containing paired-end reads. From the 5' RACE reads, TCRdb called clonotypes with MiXCR, one entry per CDR3 protein. Here the sample spans around 580,000 distinct CDR3 sequences, 40% to 55% being singletons.

This chain joins TRBV5-1 and TRBJ2-3; 11 bases map to TRBD2. Specimen: blood. The clonotype comes from a man aged 80 or over in good health. CDR3 coding DNA: TGCGCCAGCAGCTGGCAGACTAGCGGGGGCACAGATACGCAGTATTTT. Its protein is CASSWQTSGGTDTQYF. The whole variable domain, remainder taken from reference TRBV5-1 and TRBJ2-3, is KAGVTQTPRYLIKTRGQQVTLSCSPISGHRSVSWYQQTPGQGLQFLFEYFSETQRNKGNFPGRFSGRQFSNSRSEMNVSTLELGDSALYLCASSWQTSGGTDTQYFGPGTRLTVL.